The 18 T cell receptor beta chains below all came from one sample that was sequenced in a study of blood T cell repertoires in COVID-19. This table comes from immunoSEQ multiplex PCR, and its TCRdb copy is limited to in-frame clones, with some not included. The sample lists 55,000 to 65,000 clones; 80% to 90% were seen once. The sample comprised peripheral blood. The receptors stem from a man in his sixties with active or convalescent COVID-19.

In this sample, this clone turned up a few times. This chain links TRBV7-3 with TRBJ1-6; weak D call: TRBD1 (5 bases). Trimming shortened V by 4 bases and J by 7 bases, and 20 bases separated the two germline ends. Germline CDR1 is SGHTA and CDR2 is FQGTGA. This CDR3 contains 17 residues. Here the CDR3 reads CASSYRGGDDTNSPLHF. CDR3 nucleotide sequence: TGTGCCAGCAGCTACCGGGGGGGAGATGATACAAATTCACCCCTCCACTTT.

The chain recombines TRBV5-1 with TRBJ2-3; TRBD2 agrees at 11 bases. The CDR3 is 16 amino acids. From germline, CDR1 is SGHRS and CDR2 YFSETQ. Losses at the gene ends were 0 bases for V and 4 bases for J; bases not matched to a gene: 4. The CDR3 loop reads CASSLVTSGTPDTQYF. The CDR3 nucleotides are TGCGCCAGCAGCTTGGTGACTAGCGGGACCCCAGATACGCAGTATTTT.

The rearrangement uses TRBV2 and TRBJ1-2; D call uncertain. Trimming removed 6 bases from V and 0 bases from J, with 11 bases in between. This CDR3 is 14 amino acids long. Germline assignment: CDR1 SNHLY and CDR2 FYNNEI. The CDR3 spells CASSAGRTNYGYTF. CDR3 sequence (DNA): TGTGCCAGCAGCGCAGGCCGTACTAACTATGGCTACACCTTC.

The V call is TRBV7-8, the J call TRBJ1-5; D gene uncertain. CDR1 SGHVS and CDR2 FQNEAQ come from the germline V gene. Between the trimmed V and J ends, which lost 2 bases and 5 bases, there was a span of 4 bases. This CDR3 region has 12 residues. The CDR3 DNA follows: TGTGCCAGCAGCTTACAGGATCAGCCCCAGCATTTT. It specifies CASSLQDQPQHF.

The V call is TRBV5-1, the J call TRBJ2-1; D may be TRBD1 (6 bases). This CDR3 is 15 amino acids long. Looked up from germline, CDR1 is SGHRS and CDR2 is YFSETQ. Trimming removed 0 bases from V and 6 bases from J, with 13 bases in between. In DNA, the CDR3 is TGCGCCAGCAGCTTGGATCCAGGGGCGGGCAATGAGCAGTTCTTC. The encoded protein is CASSLDPGAGNEQFF.

The J gene is TRBJ1-6, the V gene TRBV3-1 (or the pseudogene TRBV3-2); 9 nucleotides line up with TRBD1. Germline CDR1 and CDR2: LGHDT and YNNKEL (reference sequence). The CDR3 is 16 residues long. Losses at the gene ends were 1 base for V and 7 bases for J; bases not matched to a gene: 5. DNA of the CDR3: TGTGCCAGCAGCCAAGGTTCTGGACAGGGGAATTCACCCCTCCACTTT. It translates to CASSQGSGQGNSPLHF.

The chain carries TRBV19 and TRBJ1-5; TRBD1 might be the D (6 bases). Trimming cost V 6 bases and J 2 bases, with 11 bases left between them. Per the germline V gene, CDR1 is LNHDA and CDR2 is SQIVND (reference sequence). The length of the CDR3 is 14 residues. The chain's CDR3 is CASSNRQGNQPQHF. CDR3 in DNA: TGTGCCAGTAGCAACAGACAGGGCAATCAGCCCCAGCATTTT.

This rearrangement joins TRBV7-2 to TRBJ2-2; 10 nucleotides agree with TRBD2. The CDR3 loop spans 17 amino acids. The germline V gene encodes CDR1 SGHTA and CDR2 FQGNSA. The ends lost 1 base at V and 3 bases at J; junction bases unmatched: 5. The CDR3 loop is CASSLGPSGGDTGELFF. CDR3 sequence (DNA): TGTGCCAGCAGCTTAGGCCCTAGCGGGGGAGACACCGGGGAGCTGTTTTTT.

The V call is TRBV6-5, the J call TRBJ1-1, with D possibly TRBD1 on 6 matching bases. Trimming left V 6 bases short and J 6 bases short, with 17 bases between. The germline V gene encodes CDR1 MNHEY and CDR2 SVGAGI. CDR3 size: 14 residues. This CDR3 is CASRPQGKGAEAFF. DNA of the CDR3: TGTGCCAGCAGACCCCAGGGGAAGGGGGCTGAAGCTTTCTTT.

The chain uses TRBV14 and TRBJ1-1, with a possible D match to TRBD1 (5 bases). This CDR3 has 16 amino acids. Germline V CDR1 and CDR2: SGHDN, FVKESK. Trimming removed 0 bases at V and 3 bases at J, with 14 bases between. The CDR3 loop reads CASSQDLWGFDTEAFF. CDR3 nucleotides: TGTGCCAGCAGCCAAGATTTATGGGGCTTTGACACTGAAGCTTTCTTT.

The rearrangement links TRBV2 to TRBJ2-2, with TRBD2 matching over 8 bases. This CDR3 spans 14 amino acids. The ends lost 6 bases at V and 6 bases at J; junction bases unmatched: 6. Germline CDR1 is SNHLY and CDR2 is FYNNEI. CDR3 sequence (DNA): TGTGCCAGCAGGAGACTAGCGAAGGCCGGGGAGCTGTTTTTT. Its protein is CASRRLAKAGELFF.

The chain carries TRBV15 and TRBJ1-4; D call uncertain. CDR3 size: 14 residues. The V gene's germline CDR1 is LNHNV and CDR2 YYDKDF (reference sequence). The germline V and J ends were trimmed by 0 bases and 1 base, with 3 bases remaining between them. The CDR3 nucleotides are TGTGCCACCAGCAGAGACCAAACTAATGAAAAACTGTTTTTT. Amino acid sequence: CATSRDQTNEKLFF.

This clone was observed a few times. The J gene is TRBJ1-2, the V gene TRBV27; D is perhaps TRBD1 (5 bases). Germline CDR1 MNHEY, CDR2 SMNVEV (reference sequence). The CDR3 is 15 residues long. The CDR3 protein is CGGLGYRGVEDGYTF. The CDR3 coding sequence is TGTGGGGGTCTCGGTTATCGGGGGGTTGAGGATGGCTACACCTTC.

The J gene is TRBJ1-1, the V gene TRBV12-3 or TRBV12-4; maybe TRBD1 (5 bases). There are 13 residues in the CDR3. Trimming stripped 2 bases from V and 1 base from J, with 5 bases between. Written as DNA, the CDR3 is TGTGCCAGCAGTTTAACAGGGAACACTGAAGCTTTCTTT. It specifies CASSLTGNTEAFF.

The chain couples TRBV29-1 to TRBJ1-2, with TRBD1 matching over 7 bases. Germline CDR1 is SQVTM and CDR2 is ANQGSEA. The CDR3 is 11 amino acids. CDR3 in amino acids: CTIQGNYGYTF. CDR3 DNA: TGCACCATACAGGGGAACTATGGCTACACCTTC.

The chain couples TRBV14 to TRBJ2-2; 7 bases are a match to TRBD1. This CDR3 spans 16 amino acids. The germline V gene has CDR1 SGHDN and CDR2 FVKESK. With V trimmed by 3 bases and J by 4 bases, 8 bases remained unmatched. The CDR3 protein is CASSQVDRVGTGELFF. CDR3 DNA: TGTGCCAGCAGCCAGGTCGACAGGGTGGGCACCGGGGAGCTGTTTTTT.

The count of this clone is one. The genes are TRBV27 and TRBJ2-7, with TRBD1 matching over 9 bases. The germline gives CDR1 MNHEY, CDR2 SMNVEV (reference sequence). Germline trimming cut 3 bases from V and 6 bases from J; bases unmatched to any gene: 12. The CDR3 contains 16 residues. The CDR3 loop reads CASSLGIRTGALEQYF. The DNA of the CDR3 is TGTGCCAGCAGTTTGGGGATCCGGACAGGGGCCCTCGAGCAGTACTTC.

The table lists this clone with a count of one. CDR3 residues: CASSPPTYEQYF. CDR3 sequence (DNA): TGTGCCAGCAGCCCCCCCACCTACGAGCAGTACTTC. V is TRBV7-8 and J is TRBJ2-7; D is uncertain. The CDR3 totals 12 residues. V shed 5 bases and J shed 2 bases, with 7 bases lying between them. Germline CDR1 and CDR2: SGHVS and FQNEAQ.